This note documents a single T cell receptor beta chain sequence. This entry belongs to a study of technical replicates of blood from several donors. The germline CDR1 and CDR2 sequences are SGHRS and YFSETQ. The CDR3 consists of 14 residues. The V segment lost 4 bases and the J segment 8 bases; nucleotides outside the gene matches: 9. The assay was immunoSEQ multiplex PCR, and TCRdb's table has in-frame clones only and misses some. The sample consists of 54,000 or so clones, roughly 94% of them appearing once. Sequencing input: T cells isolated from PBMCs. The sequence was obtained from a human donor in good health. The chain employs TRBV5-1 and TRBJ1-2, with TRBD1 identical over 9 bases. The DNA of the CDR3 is TGCGCCAGCAGCCCGAGGACAGGGGCGTACGGCTACACCTTC. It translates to CASSPRTGAYGYTF.